The sequence of this TCR beta chain was determined in a study of neurological immune-mediated disorders. Whole-study results and caveats: The study found the most TCR clonal expansion in HTLV-1-associated myelopathy and the least in multiple sclerosis, below healthy controls. With the multiple sclerosis repertoire cluster, neither clinical nor MRI features showed any association.

This clonotype showed up many times. No antigen is known for it. 5'RACE employing 10-nucleotide random UMIs yielded the cDNA. Each CDR3 protein gets one entry after TCRdb re-called the 5' RACE reads with MiXCR. The repertoire holds about 55,000 distinct CDR3 sequences, 4.2% seen once, with about 3% in the top ten. From germline, CDR1 is SEHNR and CDR2 FQNEAQ (reference sequence). Trimming pared 7 bases from V and 1 base from J, leaving 7 bases between. CDR3 length equals 13 residues. The sequence was obtained from a man aged 50 or older with multiple sclerosis. The sequencing sample was made of PBMCs. This rearrangement joins TRBV7-9 to TRBJ1-4; D is unresolved. The CDR3, as DNA: TGTGCCAGCACCGACAAAACTAATGAAAAACTGTTTTTT. Translating it yields CASTDKTNEKLFF. Looking up the rest from reference TRBV7-9 and TRBJ1-4 gives the full variable domain: DTGVSQNPRHKITKRGQNVTFRCDPISEHNRLYWYRQTLGQGPEFLTYFQNEAQLEKSRLLSDRFSAERPKGSFSTLEIQRTEQGDSAMYLCASTDKTNEKLFFGSGTQLSVL.